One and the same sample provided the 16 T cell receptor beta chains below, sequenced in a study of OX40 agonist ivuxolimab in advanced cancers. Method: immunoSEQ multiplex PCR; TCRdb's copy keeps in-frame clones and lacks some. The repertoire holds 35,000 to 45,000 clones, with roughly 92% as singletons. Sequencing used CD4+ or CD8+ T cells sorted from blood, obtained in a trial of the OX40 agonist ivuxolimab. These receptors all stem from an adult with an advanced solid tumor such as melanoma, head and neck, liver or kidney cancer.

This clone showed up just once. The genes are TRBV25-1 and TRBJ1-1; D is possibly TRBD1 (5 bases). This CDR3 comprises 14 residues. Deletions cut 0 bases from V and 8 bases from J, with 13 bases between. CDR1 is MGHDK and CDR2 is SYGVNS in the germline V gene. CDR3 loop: CASSEYAGREEAFF. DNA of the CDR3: TGTGCCAGCAGTGAATATGCGGGCAGGGAGGAAGCTTTCTTT.

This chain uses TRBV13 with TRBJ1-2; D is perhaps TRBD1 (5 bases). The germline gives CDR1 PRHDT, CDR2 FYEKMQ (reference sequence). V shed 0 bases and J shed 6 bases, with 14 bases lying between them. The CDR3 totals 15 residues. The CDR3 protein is CASSLGLRTSDGYTF. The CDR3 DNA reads TGTGCCAGCAGCTTAGGCCTCAGGACATCGGATGGCTACACCTTC.

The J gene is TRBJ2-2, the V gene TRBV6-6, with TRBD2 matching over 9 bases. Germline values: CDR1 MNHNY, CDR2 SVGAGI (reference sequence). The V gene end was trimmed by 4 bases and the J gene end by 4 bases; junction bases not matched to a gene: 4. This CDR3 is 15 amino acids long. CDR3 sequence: CASSLAGVSTGELFF. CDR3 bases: TGTGCCAGCAGTTTAGCGGGAGTCTCCACCGGGGAGCTGTTTTTT.

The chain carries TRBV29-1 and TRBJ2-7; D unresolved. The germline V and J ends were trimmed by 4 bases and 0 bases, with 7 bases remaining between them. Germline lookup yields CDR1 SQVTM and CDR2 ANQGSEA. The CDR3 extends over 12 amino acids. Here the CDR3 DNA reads TGCAGCGTTGCAGATAGCTCCTACGAGCAGTACTTC. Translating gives CSVADSSYEQYF.

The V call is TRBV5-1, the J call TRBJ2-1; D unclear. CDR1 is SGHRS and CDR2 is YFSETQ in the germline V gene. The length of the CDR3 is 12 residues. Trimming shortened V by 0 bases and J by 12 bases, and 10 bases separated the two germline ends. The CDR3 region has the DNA TGCGCCAGCAGCTTGGAAGGTGATGCGCAGTTCTTC. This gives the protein CASSLEGDAQFF.

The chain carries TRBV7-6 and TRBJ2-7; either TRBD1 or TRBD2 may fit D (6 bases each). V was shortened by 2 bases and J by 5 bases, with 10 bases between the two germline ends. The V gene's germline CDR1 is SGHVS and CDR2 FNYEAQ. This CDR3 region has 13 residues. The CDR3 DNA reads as TGTGCCAGCAGCTTAACAGGGAGGAACGAGCAGTACTTC. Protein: CASSLTGRNEQYF.

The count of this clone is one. This CDR3 is CASSPPIYEQYF. The CDR3 DNA is TGTGCCAGCTCACCACCGATTTACGAGCAGTACTTC. The chain carries TRBV18 and TRBJ2-7; no clear D. CDR1 is KGHSH, CDR2 LQKENI, per germline. The CDR3 contains 12 residues. V shed 0 bases and J shed 4 bases, with 4 bases lying between them.

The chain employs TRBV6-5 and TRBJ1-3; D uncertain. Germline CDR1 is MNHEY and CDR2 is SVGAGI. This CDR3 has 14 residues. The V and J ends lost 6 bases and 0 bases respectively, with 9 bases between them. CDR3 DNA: TGTGCCAGCAGGGTTTTCGACTCTGGAAACACCATATATTTT. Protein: CASRVFDSGNTIYF.

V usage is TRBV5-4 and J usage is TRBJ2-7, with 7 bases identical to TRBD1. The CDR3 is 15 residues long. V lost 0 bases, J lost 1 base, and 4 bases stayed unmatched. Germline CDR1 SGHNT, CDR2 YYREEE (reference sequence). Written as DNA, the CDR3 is TGTGCCAGCAGCTTGGAGTGGGGACAGTCCTACGAGCAGTACTTC. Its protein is CASSLEWGQSYEQYF.

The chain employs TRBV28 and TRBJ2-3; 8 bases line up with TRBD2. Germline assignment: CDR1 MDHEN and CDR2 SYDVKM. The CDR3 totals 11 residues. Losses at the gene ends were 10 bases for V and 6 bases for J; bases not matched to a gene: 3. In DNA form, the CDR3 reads TGTGCCACGGGGGGGAGCGATACGCAGTATTTT. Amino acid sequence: CATGGSDTQYF.

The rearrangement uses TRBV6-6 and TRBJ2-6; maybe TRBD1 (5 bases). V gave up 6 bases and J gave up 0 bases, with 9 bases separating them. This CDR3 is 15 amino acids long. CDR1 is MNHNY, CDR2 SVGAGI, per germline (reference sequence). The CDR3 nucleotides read TGTGCCAGCAGAAGCACAGGCTCTGGGGCCAACGTCCTGACTTTC. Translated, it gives CASRSTGSGANVLTF.

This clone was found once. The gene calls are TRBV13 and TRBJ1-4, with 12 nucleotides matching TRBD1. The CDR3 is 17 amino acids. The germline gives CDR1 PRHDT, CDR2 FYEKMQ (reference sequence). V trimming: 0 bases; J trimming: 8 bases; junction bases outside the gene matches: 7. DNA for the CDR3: TGTGCCAGCAGCTTAGGCGGGACAGGGGGCCGAGAGGAAAAACTGTTTTTT. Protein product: CASSLGGTGGREEKLFF.

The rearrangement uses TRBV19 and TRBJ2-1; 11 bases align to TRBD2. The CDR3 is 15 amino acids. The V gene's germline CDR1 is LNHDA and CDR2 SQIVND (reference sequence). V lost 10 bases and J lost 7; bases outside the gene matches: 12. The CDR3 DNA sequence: TGTGCCACTAAAACCTACCGGACTAGCGGGAATGAGCAGTTCTTC. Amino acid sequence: CATKTYRTSGNEQFF.

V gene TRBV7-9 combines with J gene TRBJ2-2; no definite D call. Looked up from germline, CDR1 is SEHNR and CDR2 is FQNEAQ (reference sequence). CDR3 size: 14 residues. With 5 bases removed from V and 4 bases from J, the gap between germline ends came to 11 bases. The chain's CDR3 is CASSITPGTGELFF. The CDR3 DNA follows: TGTGCCAGCAGCATCACCCCGGGCACCGGGGAGCTGTTTTTT. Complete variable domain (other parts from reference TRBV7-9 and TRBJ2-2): DTGVSQNPRHKITKRGQNVTFRCDPISEHNRLYWYRQTLGQGPEFLTYFQNEAQLEKSRLLSDRFSAERPKGSFSTLEIQRTEQGDSAMYLCASSITPGTGELFFGEGSRLTVL.

CDR3 DNA: TGCAGTGCTAGCCCGGGAAATGAGCAGTTCTTC. This gives the protein CSASPGNEQFF. The rearrangement links TRBV20-1 to TRBJ2-1, with a tentative D call TRBD2 (5 bases). The CDR3 totals 11 residues. Deletions cut 3 bases from V and 7 bases from J, with 7 bases between. The germline CDR1 and CDR2 sequences are DFQATT and SNEGSKA (reference sequence).

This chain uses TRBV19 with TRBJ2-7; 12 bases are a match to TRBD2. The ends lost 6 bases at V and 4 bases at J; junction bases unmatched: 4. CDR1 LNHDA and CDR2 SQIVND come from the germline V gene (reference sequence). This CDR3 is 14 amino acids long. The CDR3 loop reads CASSQTSGSYEQYF. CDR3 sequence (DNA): TGTGCCAGTAGCCAGACTAGCGGGAGTTACGAGCAGTACTTC. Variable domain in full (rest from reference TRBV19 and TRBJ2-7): DGGITQSPKYLFRKEGQNVTLSCEQNLNHDAMYWYRQDPGQGLRLIYYSQIVNDFQKGDIAEGYSVSREKKESFPLTVTSAQKNPTAFYLCASSQTSGSYEQYFGPGTRLTVT.